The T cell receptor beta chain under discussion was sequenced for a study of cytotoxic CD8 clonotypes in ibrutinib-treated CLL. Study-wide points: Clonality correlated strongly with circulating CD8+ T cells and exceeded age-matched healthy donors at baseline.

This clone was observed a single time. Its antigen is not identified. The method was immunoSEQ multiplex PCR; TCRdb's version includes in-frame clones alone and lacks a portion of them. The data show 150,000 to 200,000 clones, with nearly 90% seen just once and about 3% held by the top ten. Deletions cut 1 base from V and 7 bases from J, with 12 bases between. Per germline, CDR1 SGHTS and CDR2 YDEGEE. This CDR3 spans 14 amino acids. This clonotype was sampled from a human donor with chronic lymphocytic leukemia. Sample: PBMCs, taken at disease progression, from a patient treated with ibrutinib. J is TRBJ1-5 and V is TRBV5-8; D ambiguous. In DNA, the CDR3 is TGTGCCAGCAGCTTGAGGACGGGCCGCCAGCCCCAGCATTTT. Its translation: CASSLRTGRQPQHF.